The next 8 T cell receptor beta chains were all read from a single sample in a study of cytomegalovirus exposure and HLA in healthy donors. The PCR had 60 Vbeta and 13 Jbeta primers. The repertoire was sequenced with immunoSEQ multiplex PCR; TCRdb's copy has only in-frame clones and lacks some. Across around 53,000 clones, the top ten clones capture about 6.1% of the sample. The sequenced material came from PBMCs. The receptors stem from a male donor in good health and CMV-seropositive.

About this clone itself: This specimen includes other DNA sequences encoding the same CDR3. V is TRBV30 and J is TRBJ1-1; maybe TRBD1 (6 bases). V lost 0 bases and J 5 bases, leaving 10 bases between the germline ends. The germline V gene encodes CDR1 GTSNPN and CDR2 SVGIG (reference sequence). The CDR3 is 13 amino acids. Here the CDR3 DNA reads TGTGCCTGGAGTGTACTAGGGGGAACTGAAGCTTTCTTT. This sequence encodes CAWSVLGGTEAFF.

The CDR3 protein is CASSPGRTSGAMTTSTDTQYF. The CDR3 region has the DNA TGTGCCAGCAGCCCAGGACGAACTAGCGGGGCAATGACGACTAGCACAGATACGCAGTATTTT. The J gene is TRBJ2-3, the V gene TRBV4-2, with 10 nucleotides matching TRBD2. V lost 4 bases and J lost 0; bases outside the gene matches: 19. The CDR3 is 21 residues long. Germline V gene sequence: CDR1 LGHNA, CDR2 YNFKEQ.

The V and J genes are TRBV5-1 and TRBJ1-4; D is undetermined. Germline CDR1 SGHRS, CDR2 YFSETQ. The ends were cut back, 4 bases at V and 5 bases at J, with 15 bases in the middle. The CDR3 length is 15 residues. The CDR3 sequence is CASSVSHPFNEKLFF. For the CDR3, the DNA is TGCGCCAGCAGCGTGTCCCATCCATTCAATGAAAAACTGTTTTTT. Based on the CDR3 plus reference TRBV5-1 and TRBJ1-4, the full variable domain is KAGVTQTPRYLIKTRGQQVTLSCSPISGHRSVSWYQQTPGQGLQFLFEYFSETQRNKGNFPGRFSGRQFSNSRSEMNVSTLELGDSALYLCASSVSHPFNEKLFFGSGTQLSVL.

J is TRBJ1-5 and V is TRBV19; a weak D match, TRBD1 (6 bases). The CDR3 spans 16 residues. V was trimmed by 2 bases and J by 6 bases, leaving 17 bases between them. CDR1 LNHDA and CDR2 SQIVND come from the germline V gene (reference sequence). The CDR3 spells CASSIWTDSLSQPQHF. Written as DNA, the CDR3 is TGTGCCAGTAGTATATGGACGGACAGCCTTTCTCAGCCCCAGCATTTT.

This chain uses TRBV4-2 with TRBJ2-7, with TRBD1 identical over 9 bases. The CDR3 loop spans 15 amino acids. V shed 4 bases, J shed 3 bases, and the junction held 7 bases outside the gene matches. Germline assignment: CDR1 LGHNA and CDR2 YNFKEQ. CDR3 amino acids: CASSPGTGLVYEQYF. The CDR3 DNA follows: TGTGCCAGCAGCCCCGGGACAGGGTTGGTCTACGAGCAGTACTTC.

The chain joins TRBV19 to TRBJ1-5, with D tentatively TRBD1 (5 bases). Germline CDR1 is LNHDA and CDR2 is SQIVND (reference sequence). The CDR3 covers 11 residues. The ends were cut back, 5 bases at V and 9 bases at J, with 8 bases in the middle. The CDR3 loop is CASSATGPQHF. The CDR3, as DNA: TGTGCCAGTAGTGCTACAGGGCCCCAGCATTTT.

V gene TRBV7-2 combines with J gene TRBJ1-6, with D maybe TRBD1 (5 bases). V was shortened by 1 base and J by 3 bases, with 16 bases between the two germline ends. This CDR3 spans 18 amino acids. Germline loops: CDR1 SGHTA, CDR2 FQGNSA. CDR3 in amino acids: CASSLGAGPKFYNSPLHF. DNA of the CDR3: TGTGCCAGCAGCTTAGGGGCAGGGCCTAAATTCTATAATTCACCCCTCCACTTT.

The rearrangement links TRBV6-5 to TRBJ1-6; D may be TRBD1 (6 bases). The CDR3 length is 15 residues. Germline loops: CDR1 MNHEY, CDR2 SVGAGI. Trimming took 6 bases from V and 8 from J, leaving 17 bases between them. CDR3 protein: CASSPSDSSYSPLHF. CDR3 coding DNA: TGTGCCAGCAGCCCATCGGACAGTAGTTATTCACCCCTCCACTTT.